This T cell receptor (beta chain) emerged from a study of blood T cell repertoires in COVID-19. Turning to the study itself: Samples representing acute and convalescent COVID-19 were sourced from the United States, Italy and Spain. Sample material is recorded as cDNA or gDNA derived from T cells, B-cell-depleted T cells, or PBMCs.

The sample holds one count of this clone. In the study's own analysis: The authors estimated nucleated cell counts from reference gene primer amplification. The table came from immunoSEQ multiplex PCR; TCRdb's copy has only in-frame clones and leaves some out. V and J calls and clone size are copied from that table; D and trimming were computed from the DNA. Of 150,000 to 200,000 clones listed, about 91% are singletons. Germline values: CDR1 LGHNA, CDR2 YNFKEQ. V shed 6 bases and J 4 bases; nucleotides not matched to a gene: 3. The CDR3 consists of 15 residues. The chain has TRBV4-2 and TRBJ2-2; 12 bases are shared with TRBD2. The TCR sequence derives from a woman in her thirties with acute or convalescent COVID-19. Specimen: peripheral blood. CDR3 residues: CASRGLAGTTGELFF. The CDR3 DNA sequence: TGTGCCAGCAGAGGACTAGCGGGGACCACCGGGGAGCTGTTTTTT.